These T cell receptor beta chains were read from a single sample in a study of cytomegalovirus exposure and HLA in healthy donors. Assay used: immunoSEQ multiplex PCR; TCRdb lists only in-frame clones, some missing. The sample has 25,000 to 30,000 clones; roughly 68% are singletons. The specimen sequenced was PBMCs. The receptors stem from a woman in her 50s in good health and CMV-seronegative. The CDR3 runs from the conserved cysteine through the conserved F or W. The D gene is left open where the match is weak. Clone size is shown for a subset of rows, as once, few, many or a class of expanded clone.

>NA|TRBJ2-7|NA|TRBV19
CASSIWLAGQNYEQYF
TGTGCCAGTAGTATATGGCTCGCCGGACAGAACTACGAGCAGTACTTC
>NA|TRBJ1-4|TRBD1|TRBV5-1
CASSSTGGSTNEKLFF
TGCGCCAGCAGCTCGACAGGGGGCTCCACTAATGAAAAACTGTTTTTT
>NA|TRBJ1-1|NA|TRBV7-9
CASSLEQGMNTEAFF
TGTGCCAGCAGCTTAGAGCAGGGGATGAACACTGAAGCTTTCTTT
>NA|TRBJ2-2|NA|TRBV5-1
CASSLTSRGELFF
TGCGCCAGCAGCTTGACCAGCAGGGGGGAGCTGTTTTTT
>NA|TRBJ2-5|NA|TRBV19
CASSINRGETQYF
TGTGCCAGTAGTATAAACCGGGGGGAGACCCAGTACTTC
>once|TRBJ1-3|NA|TRBV9
CASSGEGAGNTIYF
TGTGCCAGCAGCGGAGAGGGGGCTGGAAACACCATATATTTT
>NA|TRBJ1-2|TRBD1|TRBV28
CASSPPRQGQGGYTF
TGTGCCAGCAGCCCCCCCCGACAGGGTCAAGGAGGCTACACCTTC
>NA|TRBJ1-3|NA|TRBV13
CASSWWAPSGNTIYF
TGTGCCAGCAGCTGGTGGGCCCCCTCTGGAAACACCATATATTTT
>few|TRBJ1-5|NA|TRBV15
CATSRGDGGAQPQHF
TGTGCCACCAGCAGAGGCGACGGGGGGGCTCAGCCCCAGCATTTT
>NA|TRBJ2-1|NA|TRBV2
CASRSGGNEQFF
TGTGCCAGCAGGTCCGGGGGCAATGAGCAGTTCTTC
>NA|TRBJ2-6|NA|TRBV14
CASSQSRGSGANVLTF
TGTGCCAGCAGCCAATCCCGAGGCTCTGGGGCCAACGTCCTGACTTTC
>NA|TRBJ2-5|TRBD2|TRBV6-5
CASTLAGGQGTQYF
TGTGCCAGCACCCTAGCGGGAGGGCAGGGGACCCAGTACTTC
>few|TRBJ1-3|NA|TRBV7-2
CASSLAGAGNTIYF
TGTGCCAGCAGCTTAGCAGGGGCTGGAAACACCATATATTTT
>few|TRBJ2-7|TRBD1|TRBV5-1
CASSLEGARSYEQYF
TGCGCCAGCAGCTTGGAGGGGGCGCGGTCCTACGAGCAGTACTTC
>few|TRBJ1-2|TRBD1|TRBV6-5
CASKPTGGLYGYTF
TGTGCCAGCAAACCGACAGGGGGTCTCTATGGCTACACCTTC
>once|TRBJ1-5|TRBD1|TRBV6-6
CASIQQGGQPQHF
TGTGCCAGCATCCAACAGGGGGGTCAGCCCCAGCATTTT
>NA|TRBJ1-4|NA|TRBV5-6
CASSPGQRSTNEKLFF
TGTGCCAGCAGCCCTGGACAGCGGTCAACTAATGAAAAACTGTTTTTT
>NA|TRBJ2-7|NA|TRBV5-7
CASSLGLLTYEQYF
TGTGCCAGCAGCTTGGGACTACTTACCTACGAGCAGTACTTC
>once|TRBJ1-1|TRBD1|TRBV19
CASGDRLNTEAFF
TGTGCCAGTGGGGACAGGTTGAACACTGAAGCTTTCTTT
>NA|TRBJ1-1|NA|TRBV9
CASSVGTGRGNTEAFF
TGTGCCAGCAGCGTAGGCACAGGTCGTGGGAACACTGAAGCTTTCTTT
>NA|TRBJ1-4|NA|TRBV7-2
CASSFATTNEKLFF
TGTGCCAGCAGCTTTGCTACAACTAATGAAAAACTGTTTTTT
>few|TRBJ2-3|NA|TRBV7-9
CASSLTTGDTQYF
TGTGCCAGCAGTTTAACTACAGGGGATACGCAGTATTTT
>NA|TRBJ1-1|NA|TRBV5-4
CASSLLAVNTEAFF
TGTGCCAGCAGCTTGTTGGCCGTTAACACTGAAGCTTTCTTT
>NA|TRBJ2-1|NA|TRBV5-4
CASSSRRTDHNEQFF
TGTGCCAGCAGTTCTAGACGGACAGACCACAATGAGCAGTTCTTC
>NA|TRBJ1-3|NA|TRBV11-2
CASRGSGNTIYF
TGTGCCAGCCGGGGGTCGGGAAACACCATATATTTT
>NA|TRBJ1-2|TRBD1|TRBV6-1
CASSVAGGGYGYTF
TGTGCCAGCAGTGTGGCAGGGGGAGGCTATGGCTACACCTTC
>NA|TRBJ1-1|NA|TRBV27
CASSLVGVRTEAFF
TGTGCCAGCAGTTTAGTAGGGGTCCGCACTGAAGCTTTCTTT
>NA|TRBJ1-5|TRBD1|TRBV6-6
CASSYGGQGDQPQHF
TGTGCCAGCAGTTACGGGGGACAGGGGGATCAGCCCCAGCATTTT
>NA|TRBJ2-1|TRBD2|TRBV29-1
CSVAPASGGVVMLNEQFF
TGCAGCGTTGCGCCCGCTAGCGGGGGGGTTGTAATGCTCAATGAGCAGTTCTTC
>NA|TRBJ1-1|TRBD1|TRBV6-5
CASSTTGVTEAFF
TGTGCCAGCAGTACTACAGGGGTGACTGAAGCTTTCTTT
>NA|TRBJ1-2|TRBD1|TRBV6-5
CASSRGGDRVYGYTF
TGTGCCAGCAGTAGAGGGGGAGACAGGGTTTATGGCTACACCTTC
>NA|TRBJ2-5|NA|TRBV7-7
CASSFRRQETQYF
TGTGCCAGCAGCTTCCGGCGGCAAGAGACCCAGTACTTC
>few|TRBJ1-5|TRBD1|TRBV6-1
CASSRQGIGNQPQHF
TGTGCCAGCAGTAGACAGGGTATTGGCAATCAGCCCCAGCATTTT
>NA|TRBJ1-1|NA|TRBV29-1
CSAGSRNSEAFF
TGCAGCGCGGGGAGTAGGAACAGTGAAGCTTTCTTT
>NA|TRBJ2-3|TRBD1|TRBV10-1
CASSGDSPLVDTQYF
TGCGCCAGCAGTGGGGACAGTCCCCTGGTGGATACGCAGTATTTT
>NA|TRBJ2-7|TRBD1|TRBV29-1
CSADRGHNEQYF
TGCAGCGCAGACAGGGGACACAACGAGCAGTACTTC
>NA|TRBJ1-4|TRBD1|TRBV5-6
CASSRTTGRTNEKLFF
TGTGCCAGCAGCAGAACGACAGGGCGAACTAATGAAAAACTGTTTTTT
>NA|TRBJ1-1|NA|TRBV6-5
CASNPQHLVGEAFF
TGTGCCAGCAATCCACAGCACTTGGTCGGTGAAGCTTTCTTT
>NA|TRBJ1-2|NA|TRBV29-1
CSVEFLKGGYTF
TGCAGCGTTGAGTTTCTAAAGGGGGGCTACACCTTC
>NA|TRBJ2-7|NA|TRBV2
CASSPAGEKRYEQYF
TGTGCCAGCAGTCCTGCAGGGGAGAAGAGGTACGAGCAGTACTTC
>NA|TRBJ1-2|NA|TRBV5-4
CASSSPDPIFYGYTF
TGTGCCAGCAGCTCTCCTGATCCTATATTCTATGGCTACACCTTC